A selection of T cell receptor beta chains follows, all from one sample in a study of blood T cell repertoires in COVID-19. Some clones are missing from TCRdb's copy, which holds only in-frame ones; the method was immunoSEQ multiplex PCR. The table shows roughly 400,000 clones, with roughly 87% occurring only once. The sample consisted of PBMCs or T cells enriched from blood (not recorded which). The receptors were sampled from a man aged 18 to 29 who had recovered from COVID-19. The CDR3 runs from the conserved cysteine through the conserved F or W. Each record gives: CDR3 length, J gene, D gene, V gene, clone size, CDR3 protein, CDR3 DNA. D genes are given only for firm matches. Rows may omit the clone size; those that give it use once, few, many or a size class.

16,TRBJ1-1,-,TRBV4-2,-,CASSQELGPVNTEAFF,TGTGCCAGCAGCCAAGAGCTGGGCCCTGTGAACACTGAAGCTTTCTTT
18,TRBJ2-7,TRBD2,TRBV11-2,-,CASSLVWRTSGRGNEQYF,TGTGCCAGCAGCTTAGTGTGGAGGACTAGCGGGAGGGGGAACGAGCAGTACTTC
15,TRBJ1-2,-,TRBV7-2,-,CASTNSGFGLYGYTF,TGTGCCAGCACCAACTCGGGGTTCGGGTTATATGGCTACACCTTC
13,TRBJ2-7,TRBD1,TRBV12-3/TRBV12-4,many,CATTGQGSYEQYF,TGTGCCACCACGGGACAGGGAAGCTACGAGCAGTACTTC
17,TRBJ2-1,-,TRBV5-1,once,CASSLGGRVDLDNEQFF,TGCGCCAGCAGCTTGGGTGGGCGGGTCGATCTGGACAATGAGCAGTTCTTC
14,TRBJ1-5,-,TRBV29-1,-,CSVLIQGNNQPQHF,TGCAGCGTTCTTATTCAGGGGAACAATCAGCCCCAGCATTTT
13,TRBJ2-7,TRBD2,TRBV7-9,-,CASSSAGRNEQYF,TGTGCCAGCAGCTCCGCCGGGAGGAACGAGCAGTACTTC
14,TRBJ1-1,-,TRBV5-1,-,CASSFVTGNTEAFF,TGCGCCAGCAGCTTTGTGACAGGAAACACTGAAGCTTTCTTT
16,TRBJ1-3,-,TRBV19,-,CASSTTYRVSGNTIYF,TGTGCCAGTAGTACAACGTACAGGGTTTCTGGAAACACCATATATTTT
11,TRBJ1-2,-,TRBV10-3,once,CATQGSYGYTF,TGTGCCACCCAGGGGAGCTATGGCTACACCTTC
13,TRBJ1-5,-,TRBV2,-,CASSVLGNQPQHF,TGTGCCAGCAGTGTACTCGGCAATCAGCCCCAGCATTTT
14,TRBJ2-1,TRBD2,TRBV30,once,CAWAGTRNHNEQFF,TGTGCCTGGGCCGGGACTAGGAATCACAATGAGCAGTTCTTC
13,TRBJ2-2,-,TRBV19,-,CASLAMNTGELFF,TGTGCCAGTCTAGCGATGAACACCGGGGAGCTGTTTTTT
16,TRBJ2-7,TRBD2,TRBV5-1,-,CASSLSSGGNSYEQYF,TGCGCCAGCAGCTTGTCTAGCGGGGGCAACTCCTACGAGCAGTACTTC
15,TRBJ1-2,-,TRBV4-1,-,CASSQGSYRDYGYTF,TGCGCCAGCAGCCAAGGGTCTTACAGGGACTATGGCTACACCTTC
15,TRBJ2-1,-,TRBV2,-,CASSEGGGGYNEQFF,TGTGCCAGCAGTGAAGGGGGAGGGGGGTACAATGAGCAGTTCTTC
15,TRBJ2-5,TRBD2,TRBV7-8,once,CASSLKRGGVETQYF,TGTGCCAGCAGCCTCAAGCGGGGGGGCGTGGAGACCCAGTACTTC
13,TRBJ1-1,TRBD1,TRBV27,-,CATQDRGNTEAFF,TGTGCCACCCAGGACAGGGGGAACACTGAAGCTTTCTTT
14,TRBJ2-3,-,TRBV5-1,-,CASSLGRAEDTQYF,TGCGCCAGCAGCTTGGGGAGGGCTGAAGATACGCAGTATTTT
13,TRBJ1-1,-,TRBV7-9,-,CASSLDPATEAFF,TGTGCCAGCAGCTTAGATCCCGCGACTGAAGCTTTCTTT
13,TRBJ2-2,-,TRBV7-9,few,CASSFQLAGELFF,TGTGCCAGCAGCTTCCAGTTGGCCGGGGAGCTGTTTTTT
15,TRBJ1-5,-,TRBV19,-,CASSIYRDSNQPQHF,TGTGCCAGTAGTATTTACAGAGATAGCAATCAGCCCCAGCATTTT
16,TRBJ2-7,-,TRBV10-3,-,CAISESIPGDSGEQHF,TGTGCCATCAGTGAGTCTATCCCGGGCGATTCGGGAGAGCAGCACTTC
19,TRBJ2-3,TRBD2,TRBV27,-,CASTGRTGTSGRGTDTQYF,TGTGCCAGCACGGGGAGAACAGGGACTAGCGGGAGGGGCACAGATACGCAGTATTTT
14,TRBJ1-1,-,TRBV3-1/TRBV3-2,-,CASSPATAQTEAFF,TGTGCCAGCAGCCCTGCGACAGCCCAAACTGAAGCTTTCTTT
12,TRBJ1-2,-,TRBV14,-,CASSQGGGGYTF,TGTGCCAGCAGCCAAGGCGGAGGAGGCTACACCTTC
14,TRBJ1-6,-,TRBV6-5,-,CASSPKAGHSPLHF,TGTGCCAGCAGCCCCAAGGCAGGGCACTCACCCCTCCACTTT
17,TRBJ2-1,-,TRBV4-1,once,CASSQDLARGTNNEQFF,TGCGCCAGCAGCCAAGATCTAGCGAGGGGCACAAACAATGAGCAGTTCTTC
12,TRBJ1-2,TRBD1,TRBV6-5,-,CAIGTAFYGYTF,TGTGCCATCGGGACAGCCTTCTATGGCTACACCTTC
13,TRBJ1-1,-,TRBV6-5,-,CASSYGQGREAFF,TGTGCCAGCAGTTACGGTCAGGGGCGTGAAGCTTTCTTT
13,TRBJ2-7,TRBD1,TRBV6-5,-,CASSYRTGDEQYF,TGTGCCAGCAGTTACCGGACAGGGGACGAGCAGTACTTC
17,TRBJ2-5,TRBD2,TRBV7-2,-,CASSLGVLAGIQETQYF,TGTGCCAGCAGCTTGGGCGTTCTAGCGGGAATACAAGAGACCCAGTACTTC